This passage covers 31 T cell receptor beta chains from one sample sequenced in a study of blood T cell repertoires in COVID-19. The data were produced by immunoSEQ multiplex PCR, yet TCRdb's version contains in-frame clones alone and is incomplete. The sample has approximately 470,000 clones, approximately 83% seen once. Sequenced: peripheral blood. The receptors were sampled from a human donor in a cohort sampled during active COVID-19.

The rearrangement links TRBV11-2 to TRBJ2-3; perhaps TRBD2 as D (6 bases). CDR1 is SGHAT and CDR2 is FQNNGV in the germline V gene. This CDR3 comprises 12 residues. V lost 8 bases, J lost 4 bases, and 10 bases lay in between. In nucleotides, the CDR3 is TGTGCCAGCGGGGCTAGCGCAGATACGCAGTATTTT. Amino acid sequence: CASGASADTQYF.

The chain employs TRBV6-5 and TRBJ2-7; tentatively, D is TRBD2 (6 bases). Germline assignment: CDR1 MNHEY and CDR2 SVGAGI. The CDR3 is 15 residues long. V dropped 6 bases and J dropped 6 bases, with 21 bases sitting between them. The CDR3 sequence is CASRPRVASAIEQYF. The CDR3 DNA reads as TGTGCCAGCAGGCCCCGAGTGGCTAGCGCTATCGAGCAGTACTTC.

The chain combines TRBV5-6 with TRBJ1-5; maybe TRBD1 (6 bases). The CDR3 is made up of 14 amino acids. The ends were cut back, 4 bases at V and 4 bases at J, with 12 bases in the middle. Per the germline V gene, CDR1 is SGHDT and CDR2 is YYEEEE. As DNA, the CDR3 is TGTGCCAGCAGCGGAAACAGGGCGAATCAGCCCCAGCATTTT. This codes for CASSGNRANQPQHF.

The J gene is TRBJ2-3, the V gene TRBV28, with 11 positions matching TRBD2. The CDR3 consists of 14 residues. Germline-derived CDR1 and CDR2 are MDHEN and SYDVKM. V dropped 3 bases and J dropped 9; count of bases not matched to a gene: 5. In nucleotides, the CDR3 is TGTGCCAGCAGTTTCGGGACTAGCGGCGGCACGCAGTATTTT. Translated: CASSFGTSGGTQYF.

This rearrangement joins TRBV5-1 to TRBJ2-5; no definite D call. CDR3 length: 15 residues. Deletions cut 1 base from V and 2 bases from J, with 12 bases between. CDR1 and CDR2 from the germline V gene are SGHRS and YFSETQ. CDR3 sequence reads: CASSLSRRRQETQYF. For the CDR3, the DNA is TGCGCCAGCAGCTTGTCGCGACGGAGACAAGAGACCCAGTACTTC.

V usage is TRBV19 and J usage is TRBJ2-3; D is perhaps TRBD1 (5 bases). The V end lost 6 bases, the J end lost 2 bases, and 12 bases lay between the germline ends. The germline V gene has CDR1 LNHDA and CDR2 SQIVND (reference sequence). This CDR3 is built from 14 residues. The CDR3 is CASSFRQFTDTQYF. CDR3 nucleotide sequence: TGTGCCAGTAGCTTCAGACAGTTCACAGATACGCAGTATTTT.

This clone showed up just once. The chain couples TRBV30 to TRBJ1-4, with TRBD1 identical over 12 bases. CDR3 length: 16 residues. J lost 8 bases, V lost 2 bases, and 9 bases had no gene match. Germline CDR1 and CDR2: GTSNPN and SVGIG (reference sequence). Written as DNA, the CDR3 is TGTGCCTGGAGTACGGGACCGGGACAGGGGGCGGAAAAACTGTTTTTT. Translated, it gives CAWSTGPGQGAEKLFF.

The chain carries TRBV19 and TRBJ1-3, with a weak D call TRBD1 (5 bases). Germline V gives CDR1 LNHDA, CDR2 SQIVND (reference sequence). V dropped 10 bases and J dropped 4 bases, with 8 bases sitting between them. This CDR3 region has 11 residues. CDR3 sequence: CATNRGNTIYF. CDR3 bases: TGTGCCACCAACAGGGGAAACACCATATATTTT. The variable domain in full, with the rest retrieved from reference TRBV19 and TRBJ1-3, is DGGITQSPKYLFRKEGQNVTLSCEQNLNHDAMYWYRQDPGQGLRLIYYSQIVNDFQKGDIAEGYSVSREKKESFPLTVTSAQKNPTAFYLCATNRGNTIYFGEGSWLTVV.

This sequence joins TRBV7-8 and TRBJ2-3, with 10 positions matching TRBD2. The CDR3 extends over 14 amino acids. Germline trimming cut 7 bases from V and 11 bases from J; bases unmatched to any gene: 12. Looked up from germline, CDR1 is SGHVS and CDR2 is FQNEAQ. The CDR3 DNA is TGTGCCAGCACCCTCGGGCTAGCGGGAGAAGAGCAGTATTTT. Its translation: CASTLGLAGEEQYF.

V is TRBV27 and J is TRBJ2-3; D possibly corresponds to TRBD1 (6 bases). Trimming removed 5 bases at V and 0 bases at J, with 15 bases between. From germline, CDR1 is MNHEY and CDR2 SMNVEV (reference sequence). The CDR3 runs 16 residues. The CDR3 coding sequence is TGTGCCAGCAGTCATACCGGGACAAAAAGCACAGATACGCAGTATTTT. Its protein is CASSHTGTKSTDTQYF.

This chain uses TRBV6-5 with TRBJ1-6; no definite D call. V gave up 0 bases and J gave up 8 bases, with 5 bases separating them. The V gene's germline CDR1 is MNHEY and CDR2 SVGAGI. The CDR3 totals 13 residues. In DNA form, the CDR3 reads TGTGCCAGCAGTTACTCGGCAGATTCACCCCTCCACTTT. Residues: CASSYSADSPLHF.

The table lists this clone with a few counts. The rearrangement links TRBV7-6 to TRBJ2-7; the D gene is possibly TRBD1 (6 bases). The CDR3 has 15 residues. Germline V lookup: CDR1 SGHVS, CDR2 FNYEAQ. V was shortened by 4 bases and J by 2 bases, with 15 bases between the two germline ends. The CDR3 bases are TGTGCCAGCAGCTCTCGGGGCAGGGGACCCTACGAGCAGTACTTC. It codes for CASSSRGRGPYEQYF.

This clone was seen more than once but under ten times. One junction end disagrees with the germline gene, perhaps due to a read error. The chain recombines TRBV7-7 with TRBJ1-3; D is uncertain. In germline, CDR1 is SSHAT, CDR2 FNYEAQ (reference sequence). CDR3 length: 14 amino acids. DNA for the CDR3: TGTGCTAGCAGCGACCCAGGCTCTGGAAACACCATATATTTT. This sequence encodes CASSDPGSGNTIYF. Combining the CDR3 with reference TRBV7-7 and TRBJ1-3 gives the whole variable domain GAGVSQSPRYKVTKRGQDVTLRCDPISSHATLYWYQQALGQGPEFLTYFNYEAQPDKSGLPSDRFSAERPEGSISTLTIQRTEQRDSAMYRCASSDPGSGNTIYFGEGSWLTVV.

This rearrangement joins TRBV27 to TRBJ2-1; the match to TRBD2 covers 7 bases. There are 16 residues in the CDR3. Germline V CDR1 and CDR2: MNHEY, SMNVEV (reference sequence). V lost 7 bases, J lost 8 bases, and 17 bases stayed unmatched. DNA of the CDR3: TGTGCCAGCAAGAGGGTGGGTAGCGGGCCCCGGGATGAGCAGTTCTTC. Its protein product is CASKRVGSGPRDEQFF.

The J gene is TRBJ2-1, the V gene TRBV21-1; the tabulated D call, TRBD1, remains unverified against the DNA. TRBV21-1 is a known pseudogene. The length of the CDR3 is 13 residues. CDR3 sequence: CASINDRVDEQFF. The CDR3 DNA is TGTGCCAGCATTAATGACAGGGTCGATGAGCAGTTCTTC.

The rearrangement uses TRBV2 and TRBJ2-7; 9 nucleotides match TRBD1. Losses at the gene ends were 1 base for V and 3 bases for J; bases not matched to a gene: 4. Germline V gene lookup returns CDR1 SNHLY and CDR2 FYNNEI. The CDR3 covers 15 residues. CDR3 in DNA: TGTGCCAGCAGTGAAGTGGGACAGGGAGACTACGAGCAGTACTTC. It specifies CASSEVGQGDYEQYF. The full variable domain, its missing parts supplied by reference TRBV2 and TRBJ2-7, is EPEVTQTPSHQVTQMGQEVILRCVPISNHLYFYWYRQILGQKVEFLVSFYNNEISEKSEIFDDQFSVERPDGSNFTLKIRSTKLEDSAMYFCASSEVGQGDYEQYFGPGTRLTVT.

The V call is TRBV3-1 (or the pseudogene TRBV3-2), the J call TRBJ1-1, with 10 bases fitting TRBD1. The CDR3 covers 14 residues. The germline V gene has CDR1 LGHDT and CDR2 YNNKEL (reference sequence). V was clipped by 5 bases and J by 6 bases; unmatched bases: 6. The DNA for the CDR3 is TGTGCCAGCAGCGCAGACAGGGGGCTGGCTGAAGCTTTCTTT. Its translation: CASSADRGLAEAFF.

The chain recombines TRBV7-3 with TRBJ2-2; maybe TRBD1 (6 bases). Looked up from germline, CDR1 is SGHTA and CDR2 is FQGTGA. V was trimmed by 5 bases and J by 0 bases, leaving 13 bases between them. The CDR3 is made up of 16 amino acids. Here the CDR3 DNA reads TGTGCCAGCAGCCCCCAGGGACAAGCGAACACCGGGGAGCTGTTTTTT. It encodes CASSPQGQANTGELFF.

The V and J genes are TRBV4-3 and TRBJ1-2; perhaps TRBD1 as D (6 bases). Germline V gives CDR1 LGHNA, CDR2 YSLEER. This CDR3 contains 15 residues. The V and J ends lost 3 bases and 4 bases respectively, with 15 bases between them. The DNA of the CDR3 is TGCGCCAGCAGCCAGTATACTACAGGGACCTATGGCTACACCTTC. Its translation: CASSQYTTGTYGYTF.

The chain combines TRBV4-2 with TRBJ2-2; D is unresolved. Per germline, CDR1 LGHNA and CDR2 YNFKEQ. CDR3 length equals 14 residues. V was clipped by 1 base and J by 3 bases, with 6 bases between them. In DNA form, the CDR3 reads TGTGCCAGCAGCCAAGCGAGATACACCGGGGAGCTGTTTTTT. Translating it yields CASSQARYTGELFF.

The V and J genes are TRBV25-1 and TRBJ2-3; TRBD2 matches 11 bases. J lost 2 bases, V lost 5 bases, and 6 bases had no gene match. This CDR3 spans 16 amino acids. Germline V gives CDR1 MGHDK, CDR2 SYGVNS. CDR3 nucleotides: TGTGCCAGCAGTTTAGCGGGAGGGAGTATCACAGATACGCAGTATTTT. The encoded protein is CASSLAGGSITDTQYF.

V is TRBV2 and J is TRBJ1-3, with 7 positions matching TRBD1. CDR1 and CDR2 (germline): SNHLY, FYNNEI. V lost 5 bases, J lost 0 bases, and 4 bases stayed unmatched. This CDR3 has 15 amino acids. CDR3 amino acids: CASSTGVDSGNTIYF. In DNA form, the CDR3 reads TGTGCCAGCAGTACAGGGGTGGACTCTGGAAACACCATATATTTT.

The chain links TRBV3-1 (or the pseudogene TRBV3-2) to TRBJ2-1; possible D gene TRBD2, 6 bases. Trimming cost V 2 bases and J 9 bases, with 17 bases left between them. CDR1 is LGHDT and CDR2 is YNNKEL in the germline V gene (reference sequence). The CDR3 spans 15 residues. The CDR3 nucleotides are TGTGCCAGCAGCCAAACTAGCTCTCGAGGGAGTGAGCAGTTCTTC. The encoded protein is CASSQTSSRGSEQFF.

The rearrangement joins TRBV6-6 to TRBJ1-1, with D unresolved. Trimming pared 6 bases from V and 10 bases from J, leaving 24 bases between. Germline V gives CDR1 MNHNY, CDR2 SVGAGI (reference sequence). This CDR3 contains 15 residues. CDR3 loop: CASSPPGRSFASAFF. The CDR3, as DNA: TGTGCCAGCAGCCCGCCCGGTAGGAGCTTTGCTTCAGCTTTCTTT.

The genes are TRBV10-3 and TRBJ2-3, with TRBD2 matching over 7 bases. The CDR3 covers 15 residues. J lost 2 bases, V lost 4 bases, and 6 bases had no gene match. Germline V gene data show CDR1 as ENHRY and CDR2 as SYGVKD. The CDR3 DNA sequence: TGTGCCATCAGTGTCGGTAGCGGGCTCACAGATACGCAGTATTTT. It specifies CAISVGSGLTDTQYF.

This clone has only one observation. The gene calls are TRBV28 and TRBJ2-7; 11 bases map to TRBD2. J lost 5 bases, V lost 5 bases, and 5 bases had no gene match. The germline V gene has CDR1 MDHEN and CDR2 SYDVKM. The CDR3 totals 14 residues. The CDR3 protein is CASSISGRANEQYF. The CDR3 bases are TGTGCCAGCAGTATTAGCGGGAGGGCCAACGAGCAGTACTTC.

V and J are TRBV6-5 and TRBJ1-6; unclear D gene. With 1 base removed from V and 15 bases from J, the gap between germline ends came to 10 bases. The germline V gene has CDR1 MNHEY and CDR2 SVGAGI. The CDR3 spans 12 residues. This chain's CDR3 is CASSYYRGHLHF. The CDR3 DNA is TGTGCCAGCAGTTACTACCGCGGGCACCTCCACTTT.

The chain combines TRBV5-6 with TRBJ1-2; TRBD1 aligns across 8 bases. J lost 2 bases, V lost 5 bases, and 11 bases had no gene match. The CDR3 is 16 residues long. The germline V gene encodes CDR1 SGHDT and CDR2 YYEEEE. CDR3 amino acids: CASSMQGAFVNYGYTF. CDR3 in DNA: TGTGCCAGCAGTATGCAGGGGGCCTTCGTGAACTATGGCTACACCTTC.

This chain uses TRBV5-4 with TRBJ2-5; tentatively, D is TRBD2 (6 bases). The CDR3 extends over 15 amino acids. V dropped 4 bases and J dropped 2 bases, with 15 bases sitting between them. Germline CDR1 reads SGHNT; CDR2 reads YYREEE (reference sequence). The CDR3 region has the DNA TGTGCCAGCAGCACAGACGCCGGGACTCAAGAGACCCAGTACTTC. Translated, it gives CASSTDAGTQETQYF.

J is TRBJ2-5 and V is TRBV28, with D unresolved. This CDR3 has 16 amino acids. Germline V CDR1 and CDR2: MDHEN, SYDVKM. Trimming took off 3 bases at V and 1 base at J, with 15 bases between the two ends. This CDR3 reads CASSFASVPPQETQYF. CDR3 DNA: TGTGCCAGCAGTTTCGCCAGCGTCCCACCCCAAGAGACCCAGTACTTC.

This chain joins TRBV28 and TRBJ2-7, with TRBD2 matching 15 bases. From germline, CDR1 is MDHEN and CDR2 SYDVKM. The J segment lost 4 bases and the V segment lost 2 bases, leaving 3 bases of the junction unmatched. The CDR3 is 16 amino acids. The CDR3 loop reads CASSLGTSGRRYEQYF. In DNA form, the CDR3 reads TGTGCCAGCAGTTTAGGGACTAGCGGGAGGAGATACGAGCAGTACTTC.